The rows below give T cell receptor beta chains drawn from one sample of a study of blood T cell repertoires in COVID-19. TCRdb's table, derived via immunoSEQ multiplex PCR, lists solely in-frame clones and lacks some. The profile shows some 130,000 clones, 81% of them singletons. Sequencing was carried out using peripheral blood. The source is a woman in her sixties with active or convalescent COVID-19. The CDR3 runs from the conserved cysteine through the conserved F or W. Each record gives: clone size, V gene, D gene, J gene, CDR3 protein. The D gene is left open where the match is weak. Size is stated for part of the rows, as once, few or many counts, or as a class when the clone is expanded.

abundance: NA; v_gene: TRBV5-1; d_gene: TRBD1; j_gene: TRBJ1-6; CDR3aa: CASSLEGTGNSPLHF
abundance: NA; v_gene: TRBV5-1; d_gene: TRBD1; j_gene: TRBJ1-6; CDR3aa: CASSFYGQDSPLHF
abundance: NA; v_gene: TRBV7-2; d_gene: NA; j_gene: TRBJ1-2; CDR3aa: CASSFRGSNYGYTF
abundance: NA; v_gene: TRBV9; d_gene: TRBD1; j_gene: TRBJ1-2; CDR3aa: CASSVATGTGPPYGYTF
abundance: NA; v_gene: TRBV19; d_gene: NA; j_gene: TRBJ1-2; CDR3aa: CASSSAGKWNYGYTF
abundance: NA; v_gene: TRBV3-1/TRBV3-2; d_gene: NA; j_gene: TRBJ2-2; CDR3aa: CASTNGVGELFF
abundance: NA; v_gene: TRBV7-2; d_gene: NA; j_gene: TRBJ2-5; CDR3aa: CASSSQIDQETQYF
abundance: NA; v_gene: TRBV5-1; d_gene: NA; j_gene: TRBJ1-2; CDR3aa: CASSLDSYGYTF
abundance: few; v_gene: TRBV7-9; d_gene: NA; j_gene: TRBJ1-5; CDR3aa: CASSSGLGQPQHF
abundance: NA; v_gene: TRBV28; d_gene: NA; j_gene: TRBJ2-6; CDR3aa: CASSQATGANVLTF
abundance: NA; v_gene: TRBV18; d_gene: NA; j_gene: TRBJ2-7; CDR3aa: CASSPLAGVAQTYEQYF
abundance: NA; v_gene: TRBV5-1; d_gene: TRBD1; j_gene: TRBJ1-5; CDR3aa: CASSLGQGHQPQHF
abundance: NA; v_gene: TRBV24-1; d_gene: TRBD1; j_gene: TRBJ1-4; CDR3aa: CATSDGGGQGGRNEKLFF
abundance: NA; v_gene: TRBV27; d_gene: NA; j_gene: TRBJ1-2; CDR3aa: CASSFGLGYGYTF
abundance: NA; v_gene: TRBV30; d_gene: TRBD1; j_gene: TRBJ1-3; CDR3aa: CAWNGTEGLLQGNTIYF
abundance: NA; v_gene: TRBV12-3/TRBV12-4; d_gene: NA; j_gene: TRBJ2-2; CDR3aa: CASRLAGELFF
abundance: NA; v_gene: TRBV28; d_gene: TRBD1; j_gene: TRBJ1-2; CDR3aa: CASTLGPGTDYGYTF
abundance: NA; v_gene: TRBV19; d_gene: TRBD1; j_gene: TRBJ1-5; CDR3aa: CASSSTGGTGNQPQHF
abundance: NA; v_gene: TRBV11-2; d_gene: NA; j_gene: TRBJ1-1; CDR3aa: CASSLGDTEAFF
abundance: NA; v_gene: TRBV7-9; d_gene: TRBD2; j_gene: TRBJ2-2; CDR3aa: CASSLSTSGAHQELFF
abundance: NA; v_gene: TRBV4-1; d_gene: NA; j_gene: TRBJ2-2; CDR3aa: CASSQPFLGAGNTGELFF
abundance: NA; v_gene: TRBV30; d_gene: NA; j_gene: TRBJ1-5; CDR3aa: CAWSPYSNQPQHF
abundance: NA; v_gene: TRBV6-6; d_gene: TRBD2; j_gene: TRBJ2-1; CDR3aa: CASSPRLAGGNEQFF
abundance: NA; v_gene: TRBV3-1/TRBV3-2; d_gene: NA; j_gene: TRBJ2-5; CDR3aa: CASSQFTPSGPPARQETQYF
abundance: NA; v_gene: TRBV27; d_gene: TRBD1; j_gene: TRBJ1-3; CDR3aa: CASRGQLSGNTIYF
abundance: NA; v_gene: TRBV9; d_gene: TRBD1; j_gene: TRBJ2-1; CDR3aa: CASSVWGQGHNEQFF
abundance: NA; v_gene: TRBV27; d_gene: TRBD1; j_gene: TRBJ1-3; CDR3aa: CASSSGGSSGNTIYF
abundance: few; v_gene: TRBV6-1; d_gene: NA; j_gene: TRBJ1-2; CDR3aa: CASSEGGTRDGYTF
abundance: NA; v_gene: TRBV3-1/TRBV3-2; d_gene: TRBD2; j_gene: TRBJ2-7; CDR3aa: CASSPGWGGEQYF
abundance: NA; v_gene: TRBV7-9; d_gene: TRBD1; j_gene: TRBJ2-1; CDR3aa: CASSGQGAAYNEQFF
abundance: NA; v_gene: TRBV10-3; d_gene: TRBD1; j_gene: TRBJ1-1; CDR3aa: CAISGGRGMEAFF
abundance: NA; v_gene: TRBV18; d_gene: NA; j_gene: TRBJ1-4; CDR3aa: CASSPVQDPGNEKLFF
abundance: NA; v_gene: TRBV20-1; d_gene: TRBD1; j_gene: TRBJ1-2; CDR3aa: CSASWDRGYGYTF
abundance: few; v_gene: TRBV27; d_gene: NA; j_gene: TRBJ2-3; CDR3aa: CASSTGIPRTDTQYF
abundance: NA; v_gene: TRBV2; d_gene: NA; j_gene: TRBJ2-1; CDR3aa: CASTEGQGTYNEQFF
abundance: NA; v_gene: TRBV7-8; d_gene: NA; j_gene: TRBJ1-4; CDR3aa: CASSPGEKLFF
abundance: NA; v_gene: TRBV6-6; d_gene: NA; j_gene: TRBJ2-5; CDR3aa: CASSYPVHQETQYF